This TCR beta chain was captured by sequencing in a study of glioma-infiltrating T cells after dendritic cell vaccination. Study summary: Samples are from glioblastoma patients in Phase I and II dendritic cell vaccine trials. Between about 2003 and 2013, patients got autologous tumor lysate-pulsed dendritic cell vaccines.

The germline V and J ends were trimmed by 5 bases and 5 bases, with 20 bases remaining between them. CDR3 length: 16 amino acids. Germline V gene sequence: CDR1 MDHEN, CDR2 SYDVKM. Time point reported: after dendritic cell vaccination, including at tumor progression/relapse. None of the glioblastoma patients had an isocitrate dehydrogenase mutation. Amplification used 60 V beta primers and 13 J beta primers. Clones were sequenced by immunoSEQ multiplex PCR, and TCRdb holds only the in-frame ones, with some missing. This repertoire shows around 83,000 clones, 85% found once; its top ten account for under 8.5%.

The V call is TRBV28, the J call TRBJ2-3; a weak D match, TRBD1 (6 bases). The receptor was derived from a human donor with glioblastoma. Sequencing was performed on blood, taken after dendritic cell vaccination. The CDR3 DNA reads as TGTGCCAGCAGTCCCCTGGGGGCGGAAACCATAGATACGCAGTATTTT. Translating gives CASSPLGAETIDTQYF.